This T cell receptor (beta chain) was captured in a study of cytomegalovirus exposure and HLA in healthy donors. Researchers ran the PCR with 60 Vbeta and 13 Jbeta primers. Profiled with immunoSEQ multiplex PCR; TCRdb holds only in-frame clones, not every one. The data show 110,000 to 150,000 clones, around 72% seen once. This clone came up a few times. The clonotype originates from a man aged 40-50 years in good health and CMV-seronegative. Sequences were obtained from PBMCs.

The CDR3 coding sequence is TGTGCCAGCAGCTTAGCCTCATCGGGGGGGGATAGGGAGACCCAGTACTTC. Translation: CASSLASSGGDRETQYF. The chain carries TRBV7-6 and TRBJ2-5, with TRBD2 identical over 8 bases. Germline loops: CDR1 SGHVS, CDR2 FNYEAQ. There are 17 residues in the CDR3. V shed 0 bases, J shed 5 bases, and the junction held 11 bases outside the gene matches.